Following are 6 T cell receptor beta chains from one sample sequenced in a study of blood T cells in healthy people across ages. The use of a sample-barcoded 5' primer and a J-beta primer mix characterized a second PCR of about 7 to 12 cycles. MiXCR, run by TCRdb on the 5' RACE reads, gives a single entry per CDR3 protein. The table lists about 1.6 million distinct CDR3 sequences, roughly 30% of them singletons. The specimen sequenced was blood. These receptors all come from a woman aged 25-40 years in good health.

Only a few counts were recorded for this clonotype. This chain connects TRBV18 to TRBJ2-1; 16 positions match TRBD2. CDR1 and CDR2 (germline): KGHSH, LQKENI. The V and J ends lost 2 bases and 1 base, in that order; junction bases with no gene match: 2. This CDR3 is 18 amino acids long. CDR3 in amino acids: CASSPGTSGRASYNEQFF. As DNA, the CDR3 is TGTGCCAGCTCACCAGGGACTAGCGGGAGGGCATCCTACAATGAGCAGTTCTTC.

The V and J genes are TRBV11-2 and TRBJ2-3, with 8 bases that match TRBD2. The germline V gene encodes CDR1 SGHAT and CDR2 FQNNGV. CDR3 length equals 17 residues. V shed 1 base and J 6 bases; nucleotides not matched to a gene: 12. CDR3 in amino acids: CASSLVSRGGFMDTQYF. In nucleotides, the CDR3 is TGTGCCAGCAGCTTAGTGTCCCGGGGGGGATTCATGGATACGCAGTATTTT.

The rearrangement links TRBV20-1 to TRBJ2-3, with 14 positions matching TRBD2. Germline values: CDR1 DFQATT, CDR2 SNEGSKA (reference sequence). J gave up 4 bases and V 6 bases, and 3 bases lay outside the gene matches. The CDR3 totals 14 residues. The CDR3 coding sequence is TGCAGTGCAACGGGACTAGCGGGAGCAGATACGCAGTATTTT. This sequence encodes CSATGLAGADTQYF.

This clonotype was seen only a few times. This rearrangement joins TRBV7-3 to TRBJ2-5, with D possibly being TRBD1 or TRBD2 (6 bases each). The CDR3 covers 14 residues. Germline V lookup: CDR1 SGHTA, CDR2 FQGTGA. Trimming stripped 5 bases from V and 5 bases from J, with 15 bases between. The CDR3 nucleotides are TGTGCCAGCAGCCAAGGGGGGATGTCGGAGACCCAGTACTTC. It encodes CASSQGGMSETQYF.

This clonotype was seen more than once but under ten times. V and J are TRBV30 and TRBJ1-2, with D hard to call. CDR3 size: 12 residues. Trimming shortened V by 4 bases and J by 4 bases, and 10 bases separated the two germline ends. From germline, CDR1 is GTSNPN and CDR2 SVGIG (reference sequence). The CDR3 sequence is CAWMLGGYGYTF. The CDR3 nucleotides are TGTGCCTGGATGTTGGGAGGCTATGGCTACACCTTC.

This clonotype occurred a few times. This chain joins TRBV5-1 and TRBJ2-5, with D maybe TRBD1 (6 bases). Germline values: CDR1 SGHRS, CDR2 YFSETQ. V lost 3 bases, J lost 3 bases, and 15 bases lay in between. This CDR3 comprises 15 residues. CDR3 in amino acids: CASSYEITGKETQYF. In nucleotides, the CDR3 is TGCGCCAGCAGCTACGAGATAACAGGGAAAGAGACCCAGTACTTC.